The present TCR beta chain was sequenced within a study of shared clonotypes between healthy human individuals. CDR1 and CDR2 from the germline V gene are SGHTA and FQGTGA. The CDR3 runs 16 residues. With V trimmed by 0 bases and J by 9 bases, 5 bases remained unmatched. Using immunoSEQ multiplex PCR, the repertoire was profiled, and TCRdb retains in-frame clones only, with some absent. The top ten hold about 0.34% of the sample, which has about 2.4 million clones, roughly 93% seen once. This chain joins TRBV7-3 and TRBJ2-1; 13 nucleotides line up with TRBD2. The sample taken for sequencing was naive CD4+ T cells from PBMCs. Subset defined: CD45RA+ positively selected. This TCR came from a man aged 18 to 30 in good health. Some clones in this sample may be carry-over from other donors' samples. CDR3 in DNA: TGTGCCAGCAGCTTAACTGGGACTAGCGGGATATCTGAGCAGTTCTTC. Protein: CASSLTGTSGISEQFF.